This T cell receptor beta chain derives from a study of CD8 T cells in ankylosing spondylitis. Whole-study results and caveats: Clones linked with disease were CD8+ and fairly uncommon in the peripheral blood. A TCR beta motif of roughly 8 highly homologous variants seemed to mark ankylosing spondylitis blood. Some motif variants had been reported before (in reactive arthritis synovial fluid and blood).

TCRdb ran MiXCR on the 5' RACE reads and lists one entry per CDR3 protein. The sample has roughly 230,000 distinct CDR3 sequences; 18% are singletons. This clonotype was seen more than once but under ten times. Its antigen remains unidentified. Trimming took 0 bases from V and 1 from J; bases not matched to a gene: 2. The CDR3 has 15 residues. Germline CDR1 is SGHTA and CDR2 is FQGNSA. The rearrangement uses TRBV7-2 and TRBJ1-1, with 7 bases aligning to TRBD1. The receptor's source is a male donor with ankylosing spondylitis or in good health (not recorded which). What was sequenced was blood, either unsorted or a sorted T cell fraction (not recorded which). CDR3 sequence: CASSLAGQPNTEAFF. The DNA for the CDR3 is TGTGCCAGCAGCTTAGCGGGACAGCCGAACACTGAAGCTTTCTTT.